A single T cell receptor (beta chain) is shown here with its context. As yet, its antigen is unknown. The data are from a study of identical twins. Study outcomes and limitations: In beta out-of-frame sequences, the excess sharing between twins was weaker.

TCRdb passed the 5' RACE reads through MiXCR, listing each CDR3 protein once. Counted here are approximately 500,000 distinct CDR3 sequences, approximately 24% occurring once; the ten biggest clones make up over 2.5%. Germline CDR1 LGHNA, CDR2 YSLEER. The CDR3 spans 15 residues. The V and J ends lost 4 bases and 2 bases, in that order; junction bases with no gene match: 5. The data also belong to a second study, concerning T cells expressing NK-cell markers. From that paper: Sorted CD3+CD56+NKG2C+, CD3+CD56+NKG2C- and CD3+CD56-NKG2C+ T cells supplied TCR beta repertoires. The study found dominant NKG2C+ clonotypes at roughly 1.0-8% of CD8+ T cells in over 5 donors. A handful of donors showed these clonotypes also leading the CD3+CD56-NKG2C+ fraction.

The receptor was isolated from a woman in her late teens or twenties in good health. The chain links TRBV4-3 to TRBJ2-1, with 7 bases fitting TRBD1. The sequencing input was CD4+ T cells sorted from blood. The CDR3 DNA follows: TGCGCCAGCAGCCCCTTGACAGGGACCTACAATGAGCAGTTCTTC. It translates to CASSPLTGTYNEQFF.